A few counts support the clone carrying this T cell receptor beta chain. The CDR3 contains 12 residues. The germline V and J ends were trimmed by 1 base and 7 bases, with 5 bases remaining between them. Germline assignment: CDR1 SEHNR and CDR2 FQNEAQ (reference sequence). The source of the sample is a study of molecular identifiers for immune sequencing clone quantification. TCRdb ran MiXCR on the PCR reads and lists one entry per CDR3 protein. The sample consists of 50,000 to 70,000 distinct CDR3 sequences, around 18% of them appearing once. The source is a human donor in good health. Some libraries in this study had Jurkat cell RNA spiked in. The chain has TRBV7-9 and TRBJ1-5, with no clear D. Input material: naive CD8+ T cells from blood, with Jurkat cell RNA spiked in. Described subset: FACS-sorted CD8+CD4-CCR7+CD45RA+ naive T cells. CDR3 nucleotides: TGTGCCAGCAGCTTAGACCGCCAGCCCCAGCATTTT. Amino acid sequence: CASSLDRQPQHF.